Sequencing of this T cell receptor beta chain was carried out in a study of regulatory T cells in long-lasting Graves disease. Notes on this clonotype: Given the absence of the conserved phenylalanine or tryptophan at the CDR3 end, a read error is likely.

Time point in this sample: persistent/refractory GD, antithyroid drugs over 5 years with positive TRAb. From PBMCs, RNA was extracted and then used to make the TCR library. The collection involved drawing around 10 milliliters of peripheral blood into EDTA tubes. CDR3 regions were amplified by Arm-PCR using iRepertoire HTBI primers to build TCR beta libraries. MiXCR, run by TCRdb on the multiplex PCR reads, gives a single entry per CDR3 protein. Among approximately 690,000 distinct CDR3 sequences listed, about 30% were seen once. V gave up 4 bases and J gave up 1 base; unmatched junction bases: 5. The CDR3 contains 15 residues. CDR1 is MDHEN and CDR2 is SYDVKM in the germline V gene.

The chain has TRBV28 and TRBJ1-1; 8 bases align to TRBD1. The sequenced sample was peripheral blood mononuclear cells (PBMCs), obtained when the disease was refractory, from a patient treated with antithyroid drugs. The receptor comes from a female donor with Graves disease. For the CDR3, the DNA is TGTGCCAGCAGTTCACCGGGACAGGAGAACACTGAAGCTTTCCTT. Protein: CASSSPGQENTEAFL.